These 2 T cell receptor beta chains share one sample of origin, sequenced in a study of control samples from healthy donors and cancer patients. The method was immunoSEQ multiplex PCR; TCRdb's version includes in-frame clones alone and lacks a portion of them. The table includes around 190,000 clones, approximately 94% detected once. The source material was blood. These TCRs come from a man aged 25 to 45 in good health.

V and J are TRBV10-1 and TRBJ1-2, with 8 positions matching TRBD1. This CDR3 has 13 residues. Germline lookup yields CDR1 WNHNN and CDR2 SYGVQD (reference sequence). J was trimmed by 8 bases and V by 6 bases; bases with no gene match: 8. The CDR3 loop reads CASSPGQGGGYTF. The CDR3 bases are TGCGCCAGCAGCCCCGGACAGGGAGGAGGCTACACCTTC.

As concerns this clone: A much larger clone is a single base away; this may be a read error. The V and J genes are TRBV5-3 and TRBJ1-2; tentative D call: TRBD1 (6 bases). TRBV5-3 is filed as an ORF, its function uncertain. The V and J ends lost 0 bases and 4 bases respectively, with 7 bases between them. This CDR3 region has 13 residues. The CDR3 DNA is TGTGCCAGAAGCTTGGAACAGGGCTATGGCTACACCTTC. Translating gives CARSLEQGYGYTF.